This TCR beta chain derives from a study of blood T cell repertoires in COVID-19. Across the whole study: PBMCs, B-cell-depleted T cells, or T cells provided the cDNA or gDNA that made up the material.

Some clones are missing from TCRdb's copy, which holds only in-frame ones; the method was immunoSEQ multiplex PCR. The table has roughly 120,000 clones, approximately 90% seen once; the top ten hold 1.8%. CDR3 length equals 13 residues. The V and J ends lost 6 bases and 2 bases respectively, with 10 bases between them. The clonotype was recovered from a human donor with active COVID-19. The donor label of this sample is uncertain. The specimen was peripheral blood. V is TRBV12-3 or TRBV12-4 and J is TRBJ2-5; TRBD2 is a possible D gene (5 bases). This chain's CDR3 is CASSRGNQETQYF. In DNA form, the CDR3 reads TGTGCCAGCAGCAGAGGGAATCAAGAGACCCAGTACTTC.